The subject of this entry is one TCR beta chain. The target antigen is unknown. Other nucleotide sequences from this sample produce the same CDR3. Clones were read by immunoSEQ multiplex PCR, and TCRdb kept only the in-frame ones, dropping some. Among roughly 24,000 clones listed, around 80% were seen once. These data come from a study of OX40 agonist ivuxolimab in advanced cancers. On the study more broadly: The study treated patients with ivuxolimab, an agonistic anti-OX40 (CD134) antibody. All patients had ivuxolimab intravenously every 2 weeks at 0.01 to 10 mg/kg. Findings and limits, study-wide: Among patients with partial responses at 0.1-3.0 mg/kg, clonal expansion was among the lowest. Some nonresponders also had low normalized T-cell clonal expansion.

Germline-derived CDR1 and CDR2 are SGDLS and YYNGEE. Trimming cost V 7 bases and J 5 bases, with 9 bases left between them. The CDR3 loop spans 11 amino acids. The clonotype was recovered from an adult with an advanced solid tumor such as melanoma, head and neck, liver or kidney cancer. This chain joins TRBV9 and TRBJ1-1; TRBD1 is a possible D gene (5 bases). The sequences come from CD4+ or CD8+ T cells sorted from blood, collected in a trial of the OX40 agonist ivuxolimab. Here the CDR3 DNA reads TGTGCCAGCTCTGAGGGGACTGAAGCTTTCTTT. Translated: CASSEGTEAFF.